The T cell receptor (beta chain) under discussion was sequenced for a study of CD8 T cells in ankylosing spondylitis. This clonotype appeared once. What it binds is not known. As the method for making TCR beta libraries, quantitative 5'-RACE with molecular barcodes was used. In TCRdb, the 5' RACE reads were re-called with MiXCR into one record per CDR3 protein. This repertoire shows fewer than 35,000 distinct CDR3 sequences, approximately 28% found once; its top ten account for over 40%. The CDR3 has 15 amino acids. Germline-derived CDR1 and CDR2 are SEHNR and FQNEAQ (reference sequence). Trimming took 4 bases from V and 6 from J, leaving 18 bases between them. General study findings and limits: Reportedly, matched ankylosing spondylitis synovial fluid was significantly enriched for disease-linked clones. Clones linked to the disease showed a CD8+ phenotype. They occurred at relatively low frequencies in peripheral blood. What appeared characteristic of ankylosing spondylitis blood was a TCR beta motif of several highly homologous variants.

The receptor's source is a male donor with ankylosing spondylitis. The rearrangement links TRBV7-9 to TRBJ1-2, with D possibly TRBD1 on 5 matching bases. The sample consisted of synovial fluid, either unsorted or a sorted T cell fraction (not recorded which). The CDR3 bases are TGTGCCAGCAGCTCTACGTCGTGGTTAGGGGATGGCTACACCTTC. It yields the protein CASSSTSWLGDGYTF.